Below are 13 T cell receptor beta chains sequenced from a single sample in a study of T cell responses to AZD1222 COVID-19 vaccine. Only in-frame clones appear in the TCRdb table, and some are missing; sequencing was by immunoSEQ multiplex PCR. There are 110,000 to 150,000 clones in the sample; roughly nine tenths occur only once, and around 3.5% lies in the top ten. The sequences come from peripheral blood, collected on day 0 of AZD1222 vaccination. These receptors came from an adult in good health.

This chain uses TRBV4-1 with TRBJ1-1; D unresolved. CDR3 length: 15 residues. V dropped 2 bases and J dropped 0 bases, with 10 bases sitting between them. Germline CDR1 and CDR2: MGHRA and YSYEKL. CDR3 sequence reads: CASSQHPQMNTEAFF. CDR3 DNA sequence: TGCGCCAGCAGCCAACATCCACAGATGAACACTGAAGCTTTCTTT.

The chain is built from TRBV4-3 and TRBJ1-2, with 8 bases aligning to TRBD1. The CDR3 totals 16 residues. From germline, CDR1 is LGHNA and CDR2 YSLEER. Losses at the gene ends were 3 bases for V and 4 bases for J; bases not matched to a gene: 10. As DNA, the CDR3 is TGCGCCAGCAGCCATGGGCTCCGGACAGGGACCTATGGCTACACCTTC. This sequence encodes CASSHGLRTGTYGYTF.

The chain uses TRBV5-1 and TRBJ1-2, with a weak D call TRBD1 (5 bases). CDR1 and CDR2 from the germline V gene are SGHRS and YFSETQ. The V end lost 0 bases, the J end lost 6 bases, and 12 bases lay between the germline ends. The CDR3 totals 14 residues. The CDR3 nucleotides read TGCGCCAGCAGCTTGGCGGTAGGGGAGGATGGCTACACCTTC. Residues: CASSLAVGEDGYTF.

The chain combines TRBV7-3 with TRBJ1-1; a possible D gene is TRBD1 (6 bases). The germline V and J ends were trimmed by 4 bases and 1 base, with 10 bases remaining between them. CDR3 size: 14 residues. Germline assignment: CDR1 SGHTA and CDR2 FQGTGA. The CDR3 reads CASSSGHPNTEAFF. The CDR3, as DNA: TGTGCCAGCAGCTCGGGACACCCGAACACTGAAGCTTTCTTT.

V and J are TRBV18 and TRBJ2-7; TRBD1 matches at 7 bases. The germline CDR1 and CDR2 sequences are KGHSH and LQKENI. The CDR3 contains 18 residues. The V gene end was trimmed by 1 base and the J gene end by 0 bases; junction bases not matched to a gene: 12. The CDR3 DNA is TGTGCCAGCTCACCACTTCCTCCTACAGGGGATCCCTCCTACGAGCAGTACTTC. Translation: CASSPLPPTGDPSYEQYF.

The chain carries TRBV29-1 and TRBJ2-1; 10 bases are a match to TRBD1. This CDR3 is 13 amino acids long. Germline V CDR1 and CDR2: SQVTM, ANQGSEA. With V trimmed by 3 bases and J by 12 bases, 8 bases remained unmatched. CDR3 sequence: CSVDGTGVRVQFF. CDR3 bases: TGCAGCGTTGATGGGACAGGGGTGAGAGTGCAGTTCTTC.

This chain joins TRBV11-3 and TRBJ2-7; 7 bases map to TRBD2. Germline V lookup: CDR1 SGHNT, CDR2 YENEEA. This CDR3 region has 12 residues. Trimming removed 5 bases from V and 9 bases from J; junction bases left unmatched: 7. The DNA of the CDR3 is TGTGCCAGCAGCGGGCGGACGGGAGGGCAGTACTTC. Residues: CASSGRTGGQYF.

The chain recombines TRBV29-1 with TRBJ2-5, with D uncertain. The CDR3 is made up of 13 amino acids. V lost 6 bases, J lost 4 bases, and 15 bases lay in between. Germline CDR1 SQVTM, CDR2 ANQGSEA. The CDR3 region has the DNA TGCAGCGTCGCCCGGGTCCTCGGAGAGACCCAGTACTTC. It is translated as CSVARVLGETQYF.

The chain is built from TRBV29-1 and TRBJ2-7, with no clear D. Deletions cut 3 bases from V and 2 bases from J, with 5 bases between. The CDR3 loop spans 11 amino acids. Germline CDR1 is SQVTM and CDR2 is ANQGSEA. In DNA, the CDR3 is TGCAGCGTTGAGGATCCCTACGAGCAGTACTTC. This sequence encodes CSVEDPYEQYF.

The V gene is TRBV4-1, the J gene TRBJ1-6; perhaps TRBD1 as D (5 bases). The V end lost 0 bases, the J end lost 5 bases, and 8 bases lay between the germline ends. Per germline, CDR1 MGHRA and CDR2 YSYEKL. The CDR3 spans 15 residues. As DNA, the CDR3 is TGCGCCAGCAGCCAAGAGGAGGGGAATAATTCACCCCTCCACTTT. As protein: CASSQEEGNNSPLHF.

This clone was detected only once. This chain links TRBV6-5 with TRBJ2-7, with 7 bases aligning to TRBD2. CDR3 length: 13 residues. Germline lookup yields CDR1 MNHEY and CDR2 SVGAGI. Losses at the gene ends were 11 bases for V and 2 bases for J; bases not matched to a gene: 9. As DNA, the CDR3 is TGTGCCGCCCGGCGGGGGTCGCCCTACGAGCAGTACTTC. This sequence encodes CAARRGSPYEQYF.

V usage is TRBV7-2 and J usage is TRBJ2-3; 7 positions agree with TRBD2. CDR1 is SGHTA, CDR2 FQGNSA, per germline. Unmatched junction bases numbered 12, after V lost 5 bases and J lost 4 bases. The CDR3 contains 16 residues. Here the CDR3 DNA reads TGTGCCAGCAGCCTAACAGCGGGGACCGGGGCAGATACGCAGTATTTT. Translation: CASSLTAGTGADTQYF.

The rearrangement uses TRBV9 and TRBJ2-3; D is unresolved. The germline V and J ends were trimmed by 2 bases and 4 bases, with 8 bases remaining between them. CDR1 SGDLS and CDR2 YYNGEE come from the germline V gene. The CDR3 has 13 residues. CDR3 nucleotide sequence: TGTGCCAGCAGCGTTCGTCAGTCAGATACGCAGTATTTT. It yields the protein CASSVRQSDTQYF.